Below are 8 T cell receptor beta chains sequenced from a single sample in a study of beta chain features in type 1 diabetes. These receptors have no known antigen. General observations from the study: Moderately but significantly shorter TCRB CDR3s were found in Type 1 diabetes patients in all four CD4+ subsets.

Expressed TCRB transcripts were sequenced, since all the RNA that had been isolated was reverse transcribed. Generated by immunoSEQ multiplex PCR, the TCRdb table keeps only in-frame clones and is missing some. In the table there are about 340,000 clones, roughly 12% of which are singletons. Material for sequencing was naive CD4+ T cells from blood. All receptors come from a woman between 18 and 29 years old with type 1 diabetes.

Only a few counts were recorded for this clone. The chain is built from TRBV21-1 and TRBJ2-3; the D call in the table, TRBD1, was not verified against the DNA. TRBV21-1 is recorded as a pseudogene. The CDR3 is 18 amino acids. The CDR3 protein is CASSKVGDRTGSTDTQYF. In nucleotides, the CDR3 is TGTGCCAGCAGCAAAGTTGGGGATAGGACAGGGAGCACAGATACGCAGTATTTT.

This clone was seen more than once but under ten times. CDR3 DNA sequence: TGCGCCAGCAGCCGCAGGGTTCCAGATACGCAGTATTTT. Protein: CASSRRVPDTQYF. This sequence joins TRBV4-3 and TRBJ2-3; D is possibly TRBD1 (5 bases). Germline CDR1 and CDR2: LGHNA and YSLEER. This CDR3 is 13 amino acids long. V was trimmed by 4 bases and J by 4 bases, leaving 9 bases between them.

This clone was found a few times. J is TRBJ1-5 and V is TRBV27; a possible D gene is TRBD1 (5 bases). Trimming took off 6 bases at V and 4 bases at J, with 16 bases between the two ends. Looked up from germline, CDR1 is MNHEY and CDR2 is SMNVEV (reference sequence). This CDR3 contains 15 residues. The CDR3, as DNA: TGTGCCAGCAGACGAACACCAGGGATTAATCAGCCCCAGCATTTT. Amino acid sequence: CASRRTPGINQPQHF.

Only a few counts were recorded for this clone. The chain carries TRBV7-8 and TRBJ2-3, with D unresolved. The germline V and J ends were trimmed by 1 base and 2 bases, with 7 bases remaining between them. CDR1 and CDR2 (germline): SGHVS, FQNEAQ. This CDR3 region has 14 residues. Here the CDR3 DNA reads TGTGCCAGCAGCTTAGGAGTCTCCACAGATACGCAGTATTTT. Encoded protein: CASSLGVSTDTQYF.

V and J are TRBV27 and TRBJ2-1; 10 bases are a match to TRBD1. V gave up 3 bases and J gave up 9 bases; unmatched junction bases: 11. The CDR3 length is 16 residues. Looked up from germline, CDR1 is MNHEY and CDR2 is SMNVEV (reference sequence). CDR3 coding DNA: TGTGCCAGCAGTTTCGACAGGGGGCGCTGGATGGGTGAGCAGTTCTTC. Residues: CASSFDRGRWMGEQFF.

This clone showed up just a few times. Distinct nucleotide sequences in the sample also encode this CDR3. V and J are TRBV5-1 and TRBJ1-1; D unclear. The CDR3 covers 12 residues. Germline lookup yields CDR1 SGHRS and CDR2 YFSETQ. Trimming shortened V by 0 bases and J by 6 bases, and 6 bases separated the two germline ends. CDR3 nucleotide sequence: TGCGCCAGCAGCTTGGATCGGTCTGAAGCTTTCTTT. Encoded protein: CASSLDRSEAFF.

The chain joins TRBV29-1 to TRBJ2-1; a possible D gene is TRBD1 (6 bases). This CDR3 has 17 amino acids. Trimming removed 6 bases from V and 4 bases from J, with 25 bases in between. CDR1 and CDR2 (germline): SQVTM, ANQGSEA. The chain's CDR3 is CSVQEIRGLDSYNEQFF. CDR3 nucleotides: TGCAGCGTCCAAGAAATAAGGGGGTTGGACTCGTACAATGAGCAGTTCTTC.

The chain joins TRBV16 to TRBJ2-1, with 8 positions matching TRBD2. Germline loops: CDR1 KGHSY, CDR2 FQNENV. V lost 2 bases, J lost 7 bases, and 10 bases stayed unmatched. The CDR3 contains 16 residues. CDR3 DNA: TGTGCCAGCAGCCAAGGCGGGGGGCCGCCTTGGAATGAGCAGTTCTTC. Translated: CASSQGGGPPWNEQFF.